This T cell receptor (beta chain) was found in a study of Graves' ophthalmopathy and Graves' hyperthyroidism. As diagnostic evidence, clinical symptoms, serum thyroxine, TRAb, thyroid ultrasound and orbital computed tomography were relied upon. RNA transcripts provided the template for amplifying TCR beta CDR3 regions. Investigators did first-round RT-PCR with HTBI primers, then second-round multiplex PCR. Via MiXCR, TCRdb re-called the multiplex PCR reads, giving one row per CDR3 protein. The table shows a few hundred thousand distinct CDR3 sequences, with less than 40% occurring only once. The receptor's source is an adult man with Graves' hyperthyroidism. The sequencing sample was made of peripheral blood or thyroid tissue (not recorded which).

The CDR3 loop reads CASSLTGAGGYTF. The CDR3 coding sequence is TGTGCCAGCAGTTTGACGGGGGCCGGTGGCTACACCTTC. The chain has TRBV28 and TRBJ1-2, with a possible D match to TRBD1 (6 bases). Germline CDR1 is MDHEN and CDR2 is SYDVKM. V lost 3 bases and J 7 bases, leaving 12 bases between the germline ends. The CDR3 runs to 13 residues.